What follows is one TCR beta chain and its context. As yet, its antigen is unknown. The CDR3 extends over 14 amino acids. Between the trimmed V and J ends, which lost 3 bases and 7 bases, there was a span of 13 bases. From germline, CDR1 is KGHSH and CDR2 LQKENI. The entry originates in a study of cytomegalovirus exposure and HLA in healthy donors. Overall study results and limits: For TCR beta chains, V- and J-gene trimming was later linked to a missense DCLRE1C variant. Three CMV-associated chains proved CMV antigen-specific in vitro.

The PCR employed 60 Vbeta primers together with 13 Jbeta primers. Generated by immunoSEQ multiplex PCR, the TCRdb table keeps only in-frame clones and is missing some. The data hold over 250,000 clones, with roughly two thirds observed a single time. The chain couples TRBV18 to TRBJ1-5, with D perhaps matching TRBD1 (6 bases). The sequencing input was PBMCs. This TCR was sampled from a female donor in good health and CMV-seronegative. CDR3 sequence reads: CASSPYREGQPQHF. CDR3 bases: TGTGCCAGCTCACCCTACAGGGAGGGGCAGCCCCAGCATTTT.